These 10 T cell receptor beta chains share one sample of origin, sequenced in a study of molecular identifiers for immune sequencing clone quantification (dated by TCRdb to 2016 to 2019). Library preparation employed PCR. Sequenced using an Illumina HiSeq 4000. Starting from the raw public reads, TCRdb applied fastp trimming at Q25, assembled clones with MiXCR and retained in-frame beta chains. CDR3 protein sequences are deduplicated, and each keeps its most common genes and DNA. Across this sample there are 550,000 to 750,000 distinct CDR3 sequences, with nearly 20% seen only once. Roughly 0.9% of the sample rests with the top ten. Sequencing used naive CD8+ T cells from blood, with Jurkat cell RNA spiked in. The meaning of the sample's cell subset or site label: FACS-sorted CD8+CD4-CCR7+CD45RA+ naive T cells. The receptor source for this set is a human donor in good health. Some libraries in this study had Jurkat cell RNA spiked in.

Of note for this clonotype: A read error is possible here, since a much larger clone lies one base away. This sequence joins TRBV5-6 and TRBJ2-4; tentatively, D is TRBD1 (5 bases). This CDR3 contains 13 residues. Germline CDR1 reads SGHDT; CDR2 reads YYEEEE. CDR3 bases: TGTGCCAGCAGTTTGGTGGGGCCCGGCATTCAGTACTTC. Its protein is CASSLVGPGIQYF.

This clonotype was counted ten times or more. J is TRBJ2-1 and V is TRBV19; no clear D. Germline V lookup: CDR1 LNHDA, CDR2 SQIVND (reference sequence). V lost 3 bases and J 2 bases, leaving 11 bases between the germline ends. This CDR3 spans 15 amino acids. CDR3 amino acids: CASSILSTPYNEQFF. In DNA form, the CDR3 reads TGTGCCAGTAGTATTCTATCCACTCCCTACAATGAGCAGTTCTTC.

J is TRBJ2-1 and V is TRBV2, with no clear D. Germline V lookup: CDR1 SNHLY, CDR2 FYNNEI. This CDR3 comprises 14 residues. Trimming took off 5 bases at V and 6 bases at J, with 14 bases between the two ends. CDR3 protein: CASSFSQRANEQFF. DNA of the CDR3: TGTGCCAGCAGTTTCTCACAGCGCGCCAATGAGCAGTTCTTC.

This clonotype was seen many times. V gene TRBV4-3 combines with J gene TRBJ1-5; D not certain. V was cut by 0 bases and J by 3 bases, with 9 bases left in between. Per germline, CDR1 LGHNA and CDR2 YSLEER. This CDR3 is built from 15 residues. The CDR3 nucleotides are TGCGCCAGCAGCCAAGATCGACACCACAATCAGCCCCAGCATTTT. Translated: CASSQDRHHNQPQHF.

At least ten counts were recorded for this clonotype. The chain employs TRBV7-3 and TRBJ2-5; D is unresolved. V was pared by 2 bases and J by 3 bases, with 10 bases between. This CDR3 has 14 amino acids. CDR1 is SGHTA and CDR2 is FQGTGA in the germline V gene. This CDR3 is CASSLSADEETQYF. The CDR3 DNA reads TGTGCCAGCAGCTTATCGGCGGATGAAGAGACCCAGTACTTC.

This clonotype was detected ten times or more. The chain joins TRBV2 to TRBJ1-1; the D is unclear. There are 14 residues in the CDR3. Germline CDR1 SNHLY, CDR2 FYNNEI. Between the trimmed V and J ends, which lost 1 base and 4 bases, there was a span of 10 bases. CDR3 nucleotide sequence: TGTGCCAGCAGTGAAGGTGGAGTAAGCACTGAAGCTTTCTTT. This encodes CASSEGGVSTEAFF.

This clonotype came up many times. This chain links TRBV27 with TRBJ2-7; D ambiguous. The CDR3 runs 14 residues. V was pared by 2 bases and J by 3 bases, with 11 bases between. Germline CDR1 MNHEY, CDR2 SMNVEV (reference sequence). CDR3 amino acids: CASSLRGLSYEQYF. The CDR3 coding sequence is TGTGCCAGCAGTTTACGAGGTCTTAGCTACGAGCAGTACTTC.

The table lists this clonotype with many counts. The chain is built from TRBV9 and TRBJ1-1, with no clear D. V lost 0 bases to trimming and J lost 5 bases, with 11 bases between them. The CDR3 has 14 residues. Germline-derived CDR1 and CDR2 are SGDLS and YYNGEE. CDR3 sequence reads: CASSVAYGGTEAFF. The CDR3 DNA sequence: TGTGCCAGCAGCGTAGCTTATGGTGGGACTGAAGCTTTCTTT.

This clonotype was counted ten times or more. This sequence joins TRBV4-3 and TRBJ1-3; D remains ambiguous. Looked up from germline, CDR1 is LGHNA and CDR2 is YSLEER. The CDR3 has 15 residues. Trimming pared 1 base from V and 0 bases from J, leaving 7 bases between. The CDR3 reads CASSQVGLSGNTIYF. In DNA, the CDR3 is TGCGCCAGCAGCCAAGTTGGTCTCTCTGGAAACACCATATATTTT.

This clonotype occurred many times. The chain links TRBV4-3 to TRBJ2-7; D gene uncertain. The CDR3 runs to 15 residues. The V gene's germline CDR1 is LGHNA and CDR2 YSLEER. The V gene lost 0 bases and the J gene lost 4 bases, with 13 bases spanning the gap. Here the CDR3 reads CASSQDVGRFYEQYF. Written as DNA, the CDR3 is TGCGCCAGCAGCCAAGATGTTGGCAGGTTTTACGAGCAGTACTTC.